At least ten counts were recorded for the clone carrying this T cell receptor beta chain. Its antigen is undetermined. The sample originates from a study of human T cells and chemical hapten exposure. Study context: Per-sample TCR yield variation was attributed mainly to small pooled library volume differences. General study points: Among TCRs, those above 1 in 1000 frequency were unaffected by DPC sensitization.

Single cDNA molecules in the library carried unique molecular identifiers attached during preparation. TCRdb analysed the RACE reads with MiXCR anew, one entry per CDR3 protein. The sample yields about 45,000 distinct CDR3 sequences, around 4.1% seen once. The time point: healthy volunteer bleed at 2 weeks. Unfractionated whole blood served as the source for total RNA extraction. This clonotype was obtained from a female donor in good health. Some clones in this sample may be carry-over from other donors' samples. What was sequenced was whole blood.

The CDR3 region is CASSPTGGGRGRPQHF. In nucleotides, the CDR3 is TGTGCCAGCAGCCCTACCGGAGGGGGCAGGGGACGGCCCCAGCATTTT. This chain joins TRBV7-8 and TRBJ1-5, with 7 bases identical to TRBD1. From germline, CDR1 is SGHVS and CDR2 FQNEAQ. The CDR3 loop spans 16 amino acids. The trim removed 5 bases at V and 9 bases at J, leaving 16 bases unmatched.